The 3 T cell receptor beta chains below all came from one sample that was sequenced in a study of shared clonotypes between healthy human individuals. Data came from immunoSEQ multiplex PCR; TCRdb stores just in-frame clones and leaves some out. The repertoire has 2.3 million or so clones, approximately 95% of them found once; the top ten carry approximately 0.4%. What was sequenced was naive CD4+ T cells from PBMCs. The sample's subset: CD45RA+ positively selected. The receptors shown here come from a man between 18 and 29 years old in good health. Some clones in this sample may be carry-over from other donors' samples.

The CDR3 DNA is TGTGCCAGTAGTATAACCCCAGCGAAGGTCACTGAAGCTTTCTTT. Its protein is CASSITPAKVTEAFF. The V call is TRBV19, the J call TRBJ1-1; D gene unclear. Germline assignment: CDR1 LNHDA and CDR2 SQIVND (reference sequence). The CDR3 has 15 amino acids. Trimming took off 2 bases at V and 4 bases at J, with 14 bases between the two ends.

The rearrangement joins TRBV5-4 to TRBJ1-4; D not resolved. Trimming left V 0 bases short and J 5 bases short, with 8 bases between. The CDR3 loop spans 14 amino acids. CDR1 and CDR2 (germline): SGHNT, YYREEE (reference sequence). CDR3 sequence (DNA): TGTGCCAGCAGCTTGGAACAGAGAAATGAAAAACTGTTTTTT. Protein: CASSLEQRNEKLFF.

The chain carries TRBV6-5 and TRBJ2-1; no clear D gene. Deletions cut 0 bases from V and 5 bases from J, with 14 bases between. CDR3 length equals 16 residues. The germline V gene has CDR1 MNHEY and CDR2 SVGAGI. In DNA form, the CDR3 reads TGTGCCAGCAGTTACTCGACCCCCCCGAAGAACAATGAGCAGTTCTTC. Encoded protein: CASSYSTPPKNNEQFF.